The rows below give T cell receptor beta chains drawn from one sample of a study of neurological immune-mediated disorders. MiXCR, run by TCRdb on the 5' RACE reads, gives a single entry per CDR3 protein. The table includes under 20,000 distinct CDR3 sequences, about 30% detected once. The sequenced material came from PBMCs. These receptors originate from a man aged 45 to 65 with HTLV-1-associated myelopathy (HAM/TSP). The CDR3 runs from the conserved cysteine through the conserved F or W. The D gene is left open where the match is weak. Some rows have no size entry. The others give once, few or many, or a class for an expanded clone.

d_call,clone_size,j_call,v_call,cdr3_nt,cdr3_aa
TRBD1,medium-sized,TRBJ2-7,TRBV14,TGTGCCAGCAGCCGCGGACAGGGACGAGCCTACGAGCAGTACTTC,CASSRGQGRAYEQYF
TRBD1,-,TRBJ1-1,TRBV5-1,TGCGCCAGCAGCTTTGGGACAGGGGGTGACACTGAAGCTTTCTTT,CASSFGTGGDTEAFF
TRBD1,once,TRBJ2-3,TRBV20-1,TGCAGTGCTATCCGGGACAGGGGGTTAGATACGCAGTATTTT,CSAIRDRGLDTQYF
TRBD1,-,TRBJ2-2,TRBV7-9,TGTGCCAGCAGCGTACCGGGACAGGGGAGCACCGGGGAGCTGTTTTTT,CASSVPGQGSTGELFF
TRBD2,few,TRBJ2-5,TRBV2,TGTGCCGGGACGGGGGGTTCGGGAGAGACCCAGTACTTC,CAGTGGSGETQYF
-,-,TRBJ2-1,TRBV7-9,TGTGCCAGCATTCCGCAGGACAGCTACAATGAGCAGTTCTTC,CASIPQDSYNEQFF
TRBD1,medium-sized,TRBJ2-5,TRBV2,TGTGCCAGCAAAACAGGGGAAGAGACCCAGTACTTC,CASKTGEETQYF
-,-,TRBJ2-5,TRBV7-2,TGTGCCAGCAGCTTATATGAGACCCAGTACTTC,CASSLYETQYF
-,once,TRBJ1-5,TRBV20-1,TGCAGTGCTGAACACCATAGCAATCAGCACCAGCATTTT,CSAEHHSNQHQHF
TRBD2,-,TRBJ2-3,TRBV5-4,TGTGCCAGCAGCTTGTCAGCGGGGTACGCAGATACGCAGTATTTT,CASSLSAGYADTQYF
-,medium-sized,TRBJ1-2,TRBV20-1,TGCAGTGCTAGAGATGGTATGGGCGGGGGACCATTC,CSARDGMGGGPF
-,medium-sized,TRBJ2-1,TRBV20-1,TGCAGTGCTAGAGGCGAGGGGGGCTCCTACAATGAGCAGTTCTTC,CSARGEGGSYNEQFF
-,-,TRBJ2-7,TRBV5-1,TGCGCCAGCAGCTTCGCTGGACAGACCTACGAGCAGTACTTC,CASSFAGQTYEQYF
-,medium-sized,TRBJ2-7,TRBV7-3,TGTGCCAGCAGCTCCGGAGGGGTTGCTTCGCAGTACTTC,CASSSGGVASQYF
-,-,TRBJ1-3,TRBV5-5,TGTGCCAGCAGTAAGACAGGCGCGGAAAACACCATATATTTT,CASSKTGAENTIYF
-,-,TRBJ2-7,TRBV20-1,TGCAGTGCTAGAGAAAGGTCCGTATCCTACGAGCAGTACTTC,CSARERSVSYEQYF
-,few,TRBJ1-2,TRBV6-1,TGTGCCAGCAGTGAAATGACAGCTAACTATGGCTACACCTTC,CASSEMTANYGYTF
TRBD2,-,TRBJ2-2,TRBV28,TGTGCCAGCGCGGGGGGTAACACCGGGGAGCTGTTTTTT,CASAGGNTGELFF
-,many,TRBJ2-7,TRBV20-1,TGCAGTGCTAGAGGGACCTCCTACGAGCAGTACTTC,CSARGTSYEQYF
TRBD1,few,TRBJ1-2,TRBV7-6,TGTGCCAGCAGCTCACACAGGGGGGCCAACTATGGCTACACCTTC,CASSSHRGANYGYTF
-,many,TRBJ2-3,TRBV20-1,TGCAGTGCTAGTGGCACAGGGTTCACAGATACGCAGTATTTT,CSASGTGFTDTQYF
TRBD1,-,TRBJ2-7,TRBV5-6,TGTGCCAGCAGCCTAATCCGGGACAGGTTTGTCTACGAGCAGTACTTC,CASSLIRDRFVYEQYF